Presented here are 3 T cell receptor beta chains from one specimen sequenced in a study of CD8 T cells in ankylosing spondylitis. Study-wide findings and caveats: Characteristic of ankylosing spondylitis blood, it appeared, was a TCR beta motif comprising roughly eight highly homologous variants.

Their target antigens are unknown. TCRdb redid the calling of the 5' RACE reads with MiXCR, one entry per CDR3 protein. The table includes about 330,000 distinct CDR3 sequences, less than 9.5% detected once. The material sequenced was blood, either unsorted or a sorted T cell fraction (not recorded which). The source of these receptors is a male donor with ankylosing spondylitis.

This clonotype has just a few counts. This chain links TRBV13 with TRBJ2-5; maybe TRBD2 (5 bases). The germline V gene encodes CDR1 PRHDT and CDR2 FYEKMQ (reference sequence). The CDR3 totals 14 residues. The V gene lost 6 bases and the J gene lost 2 bases, with 13 bases spanning the gap. The CDR3 reads CASRLRETQETQYF. The CDR3 DNA sequence: TGTGCCAGCAGGCTCCGGGAAACACAAGAGACCCAGTACTTC.

This clonotype has at least ten counts. The J gene is TRBJ2-1, the V gene TRBV20-1, with TRBD2 matching over 12 bases. This CDR3 has 15 amino acids. CDR1 and CDR2 from the germline V gene are DFQATT and SNEGSKA (reference sequence). V was clipped by 5 bases and J by 5 bases; unmatched bases: 7. This chain's CDR3 is CSADPGLAGHNEQFF. In nucleotides, the CDR3 is TGCAGTGCTGACCCGGGACTAGCGGGCCACAATGAGCAGTTCTTC.

This chain links TRBV28 with TRBJ2-1; D ambiguous. This CDR3 is 15 amino acids long. Trimming left V 2 bases short and J 2 bases short, with 10 bases between. The V gene's germline CDR1 is MDHEN and CDR2 SYDVKM. CDR3 DNA: TGTGCCAGCAGTTTAGGGGTCCTGACCTACAATGAGCAGTTCTTC. As protein: CASSLGVLTYNEQFF.